Listed below are T cell receptor beta chains from one sample, sequenced in a study of blood T cell repertoires in COVID-19. The table came from immunoSEQ multiplex PCR; TCRdb's copy has only in-frame clones and leaves some out. The sample yields around 150,000 clones, roughly 90% seen once. Sequencing was carried out using peripheral blood. The receptors here all came from a man aged 25 to 40 with COVID-19, enrolled during active disease. The CDR3 runs from the conserved cysteine through the conserved F or W. The D gene is left open where the match is weak. A clone size is listed for some rows: how often the clone was seen (once, few, many), or a class if it is expanded.

cdr3_nt | cdr3_aa | d_call | j_call | v_call | clone_size
TGTGCCAGCAGTGACCCGGACAGGAGCTATGGCTACACCTTC | CASSDPDRSYGYTF | TRBD1 | TRBJ1-2 | TRBV6-4 | .
TGCGCCAGCAGCCCGGGACTAGCGGGAGGCCGATCCTACAATGAGCAGTTCTTC | CASSPGLAGGRSYNEQFF | TRBD2 | TRBJ2-1 | TRBV5-1 | .
TGTGCCAGCTCACCAGGACAGGGGGCTGAGGGCTACACCTTC | CASSPGQGAEGYTF | TRBD1 | TRBJ1-2 | TRBV18 | .
TGTGCCAGCAGTTTCTTCACCGGGAATCAGCCCCAGCATTTT | CASSFFTGNQPQHF | . | TRBJ1-5 | TRBV28 | .
TGTGCCAGCAGTTGGCAAGGTCTAGGTTCACCCCTCCACTTT | CASSWQGLGSPLHF | . | TRBJ1-6 | TRBV28 | .
TGCGCCAGCAGCCAAGAATGGACAGGCACCTACAATGAGCAGTTCTTC | CASSQEWTGTYNEQFF | TRBD1 | TRBJ2-1 | TRBV4-3 | .
TGTGCCAGTAGTAGGGGACTAGCGGACTACAATGAGCAGTTCTTC | CASSRGLADYNEQFF | TRBD2 | TRBJ2-1 | TRBV19 | few
TGTGCCAGCAGCGCTAGAAGTCACAATGAGCAGTTCTTC | CASSARSHNEQFF | . | TRBJ2-1 | TRBV3-1/TRBV3-2 | .
TGTGCCAGCAGTCTCCGGGACAGTTTTCACTATGAGCAGTTCTTC | CASSLRDSFHYEQFF | TRBD1 | TRBJ2-1 | TRBV27 | .
TGTGCCAGCAGCGTAAACGTGGGACTAGCGGGAGGTCTTAGTAATGAGCAGTTCTTC | CASSVNVGLAGGLSNEQFF | TRBD2 | TRBJ2-1 | TRBV9 | .
TGTGCCAGCAGCAAAGCTCGGGGTTGCCGGATATACTATGGCTACACCTTC | CASSKARGCRIYYGYTF | . | TRBJ1-2 | TRBV21-1 | once
TGTGCCAGCAGCCCCGTTCTTACAGGGACTGGAAACACCATATATTTT | CASSPVLTGTGNTIYF | . | TRBJ1-3 | TRBV9 | .
TGTGCCAGCAGCTCCGGGACAGGATGGTATGGCTACACCTTC | CASSSGTGWYGYTF | TRBD1 | TRBJ1-2 | TRBV7-2 | .
TGCGCCAGCAGCTCAGCGGGGGGGCCTGGGGCCAACGTCCTGACTTTC | CASSSAGGPGANVLTF | TRBD2 | TRBJ2-6 | TRBV5-1 | .
TGCGCCAGCAGCCGGACAGGCGGTGAAAAACTGTTTTTT | CASSRTGGEKLFF | TRBD1 | TRBJ1-4 | TRBV4-3 | .
TGTGCCAGCAGCTTAACGGGACTAGCGGGAGCACGGCAGTTCTTC | CASSLTGLAGARQFF | TRBD2 | TRBJ2-1 | TRBV3-1/TRBV3-2 | .
TGTGCCAGCAGCTTCAGCGGGAACACTGAAGCTTTCTTT | CASSFSGNTEAFF | . | TRBJ1-1 | TRBV6-5 | .
TGTGCCAGCGATAGGACAGCTAGCAATCAGCCCCAGCATTTT | CASDRTASNQPQHF | . | TRBJ1-5 | TRBV10-3 | .
TGTGCCAGCAGTTCCCCGTCCCCCTACGAGCAGTACTTC | CASSSPSPYEQYF | . | TRBJ2-7 | TRBV28 | .
TGTGCCAGTAGTATATGGTCAGGGTCCGGAAACACCATATATTTT | CASSIWSGSGNTIYF | . | TRBJ1-3 | TRBV19 | .
TGTGCCAGCACCTCCATCTCAGGCTCCTACGAGCAGTACTTC | CASTSISGSYEQYF | . | TRBJ2-7 | TRBV6-1 | .
TGTGCCAGTAGTACCCTGGACAGGAACACTGAAGCTTTCTTT | CASSTLDRNTEAFF | . | TRBJ1-1 | TRBV19 | .
TGTGCCAGCAGCTGGACAGGCGGAGAATACGAGCAGTACTTC | CASSWTGGEYEQYF | TRBD1 | TRBJ2-7 | TRBV5-6 | .
TGCGCCAGCAGCTTGGTCTCCCGGAACTATGGCTACACCTTC | CASSLVSRNYGYTF | . | TRBJ1-2 | TRBV5-1 | once
TGTGCCAGCAGTTTAAGAGTTGAGCAGTTCTTC | CASSLRVEQFF | . | TRBJ2-1 | TRBV12-3/TRBV12-4 | .
TGTGCCAGCAAGTCACAGGGATTTCGCAATCAGCCCCAGCATTTT | CASKSQGFRNQPQHF | . | TRBJ1-5 | TRBV28 | .
TGTGCCAGCAGCTTGCAGGGGGACGGGGAGCTGTTTTTT | CASSLQGDGELFF | TRBD1 | TRBJ2-2 | TRBV5-4 | .
TGCGCCAGCACGCGCTCTTACAGGGGGCAATATTCCTACGAGCAGTACTTC | CASTRSYRGQYSYEQYF | TRBD1 | TRBJ2-7 | TRBV4-3 | once
TGTGCCAGCAGCCCCCGGACTAGCGGTGAGCAGTTCTTC | CASSPRTSGEQFF | TRBD2 | TRBJ2-1 | TRBV14 | .
TGTGCCAGCAGCTTGGACACGCGGTTGAATGGCTACACCTTC | CASSLDTRLNGYTF | . | TRBJ1-2 | TRBV7-9 | .
TGTGCCAGCAGCTTTGTGCCCGGGGAAAAACTGTTTTTT | CASSFVPGEKLFF | . | TRBJ1-4 | TRBV7-9 | .
TGCAGCGTTCTGCGATCCGGGACAGGGTCTGGAACCACCATATATTTT | CSVLRSGTGSGTTIYF | TRBD1 | TRBJ1-3 | TRBV29-1 | .
TGTGCCAGCAGCGCACTACTGACAGGCACAGATACGCAGTATTTT | CASSALLTGTDTQYF | . | TRBJ2-3 | TRBV11-1 | .
TGTGCCAGCAGTTACTTCGACCTAGGGGCGCGGACTGAAGCTTTCTTT | CASSYFDLGARTEAFF | . | TRBJ1-1 | TRBV6-6 | .
TGTGCCAGCAGCCCTGACAGGAACTATGGCTACACCTTC | CASSPDRNYGYTF | . | TRBJ1-2 | TRBV5-6 | .
TGTGCCAGCAGCTTAATGGGGAAGGGAGGCAATGAGCAGTTCTTC | CASSLMGKGGNEQFF | . | TRBJ2-1 | TRBV7-2 | .